This passage covers 30 T cell receptor beta chains from one sample sequenced in a study of CD8+ T cells in alopecia areata. Reverse transcribed after extraction, RNA yielded cDNA as the sequencing template. Clones were sequenced by immunoSEQ multiplex PCR, and TCRdb holds only the in-frame ones, with some missing. The sample lists about 140,000 clones; about 86% were seen once. Treatment noted: oral pan-JAK inhibitor, 5-10 mg twice daily. Specimen: CD8+ T cells sorted from blood, collected at week 4, from a patient treated with tofacitinib. These receptors all come from a human donor with alopecia areata.

The chain couples TRBV7-9 to TRBJ2-7; D gene ambiguous. The CDR3 is 12 residues long. The germline V gene encodes CDR1 SEHNR and CDR2 FQNEAQ (reference sequence). Between the trimmed V and J ends, which lost 2 bases and 3 bases, there was a span of 5 bases. The CDR3 spells CASSLSLYEQYF. The CDR3, as DNA: TGTGCCAGCAGCTTATCCCTCTACGAGCAGTACTTC.

The rearrangement links TRBV25-1 to TRBJ1-2; 9 nucleotides match TRBD1. The CDR3 consists of 15 residues. Germline CDR1 reads MGHDK; CDR2 reads SYGVNS. Germline trimming cut 6 bases from V and 4 bases from J; bases unmatched to any gene: 9. The CDR3 loop reads CASSAGQGRPYGYTF. CDR3 nucleotide sequence: TGTGCCAGCAGCGCGGGACAGGGAAGGCCCTATGGCTACACCTTC.

This chain connects TRBV14 to TRBJ2-5, with D tentatively TRBD2 (5 bases). From germline, CDR1 is SGHDN and CDR2 FVKESK. With 4 bases removed from V and 2 bases from J, the gap between germline ends came to 14 bases. CDR3 size: 15 residues. CDR3 bases: TGTGCCAGCAGCCCCCTGGAGGACCCTCAAGAGACCCAGTACTTC. It encodes CASSPLEDPQETQYF.

This clone was seen just once. This chain uses TRBV6-5 with TRBJ2-3; D may be TRBD1 (5 bases). The V end was cut by 2 bases, the J end by 0 bases, with 12 bases between. This CDR3 spans 16 amino acids. Per the germline V gene, CDR1 is MNHEY and CDR2 is SVGAGI. The CDR3: CASSYAGYGSTDTQYF. The CDR3 DNA reads TGTGCCAGCAGTTACGCAGGGTATGGGAGCACAGATACGCAGTATTTT.

The rearrangement uses TRBV5-1 and TRBJ2-7, with a tentative D call TRBD1 (6 bases). Trimming left V 5 bases short and J 5 bases short, with 11 bases between. This CDR3 comprises 12 residues. Germline V lookup: CDR1 SGHRS, CDR2 YFSETQ. DNA of the CDR3: TGCGCCAGCAGTTACGGGGACAACGAGCAGTACTTC. Translated: CASSYGDNEQYF.

This clone was seen a handful of times. The chain carries TRBV7-2 and TRBJ2-7; 9 nucleotides align to TRBD1. This CDR3 spans 15 amino acids. Germline lookup yields CDR1 SGHTA and CDR2 FQGNSA. V shed 6 bases and J 3 bases; nucleotides not matched to a gene: 9. CDR3 sequence: CASSYPGQGVYEQYF. CDR3 DNA sequence: TGTGCCAGCAGTTATCCGGGACAGGGAGTCTACGAGCAGTACTTC.

The chain employs TRBV6-1 and TRBJ2-3; 8 nucleotides line up with TRBD2. This CDR3 is built from 15 residues. From germline, CDR1 is MNHNS and CDR2 SASEGT. The V and J ends lost 3 bases and 8 bases, in that order; junction bases with no gene match: 10. CDR3 protein: CASSEGLDPWGTQYF. Here the CDR3 DNA reads TGTGCCAGCAGTGAGGGACTAGATCCGTGGGGTACGCAGTATTTT.

This clone was seen more than once but under ten times. The J gene is TRBJ2-1, the V gene TRBV19; D may be TRBD1 or TRBD2 (5 bases each). The CDR3 covers 13 residues. Germline CDR1 LNHDA, CDR2 SQIVND (reference sequence). Trimming took off 5 bases at V and 7 bases at J, with 12 bases between the two ends. In nucleotides, the CDR3 is TGTGCCAGTAGTTCAGAAGGGACGAATGAGCAGTTCTTC. Translated, it gives CASSSEGTNEQFF.

V gene TRBV5-6 combines with J gene TRBJ1-1; no clear D. Germline assignment: CDR1 SGHDT and CDR2 YYEEEE. The V gene lost 3 bases and the J gene lost 6 bases, with 15 bases spanning the gap. This CDR3 is built from 14 residues. The CDR3 here is CASSSTESLSEAFF. CDR3 bases: TGTGCCAGCAGCTCAACAGAAAGCCTGTCTGAAGCTTTCTTT.

The rearrangement links TRBV4-1 to TRBJ2-7; D is unresolved. The CDR3 has 13 amino acids. V lost 1 base, J lost 2 bases, and 6 bases lay in between. Germline CDR1 reads MGHRA; CDR2 reads YSYEKL. The CDR3 sequence: CASSQGATYEQYF. Here the CDR3 DNA reads TGCGCCAGCAGCCAAGGGGCCACCTACGAGCAGTACTTC.

CDR3 protein: CASSLRGGEQYF. In nucleotides, the CDR3 is TGTGCCAGCAGTTTAAGGGGGGGCGAGCAGTACTTC. The rearrangement uses TRBV27 and TRBJ2-7; D is possibly TRBD2 (7 bases). Per germline, CDR1 MNHEY and CDR2 SMNVEV (reference sequence). V dropped 2 bases and J dropped 6 bases, with 8 bases sitting between them. The CDR3 covers 12 residues.

The chain carries TRBV7-6 and TRBJ2-2; 8 bases line up with TRBD2. The ends lost 1 base at V and 6 bases at J; junction bases unmatched: 10. CDR3 length equals 17 residues. Germline CDR1 SGHVS, CDR2 FNYEAQ. CDR3 sequence (DNA): TGTGCCAGCAGCTTAGAGTTAGCGGGGCGTCCGGCCGGGGAGCTGTTTTTT. This codes for CASSLELAGRPAGELFF.

The chain combines TRBV10-2 with TRBJ2-7; D might be TRBD2 (6 bases). The length of the CDR3 is 13 residues. Germline V gene data show CDR1 as WSHSY and CDR2 as SAAADI. V lost 6 bases and J lost 2, with 11 bases in between. CDR3: CASRGGFPYEQYF. The CDR3 nucleotides are TGCGCCAGCAGGGGGGGATTCCCCTACGAGCAGTACTTC.

The chain links TRBV27 to TRBJ2-5; 7 nucleotides agree with TRBD1. Germline-derived CDR1 and CDR2 are MNHEY and SMNVEV (reference sequence). J lost 2 bases, V lost 4 bases, and 4 bases had no gene match. The length of the CDR3 is 14 residues. The CDR3 protein is CASSSGTAQETQYF. For the CDR3, the DNA is TGTGCCAGCAGTTCCGGGACAGCGCAAGAGACCCAGTACTTC.

The gene calls are TRBV4-1 and TRBJ2-7; possible D gene TRBD2, 5 bases. Trimming removed 1 base at V and 3 bases at J, with 13 bases between. Looked up from germline, CDR1 is MGHRA and CDR2 is YSYEKL. CDR3 length: 15 residues. CDR3 sequence (DNA): TGCGCCAGCAGCCAAGTGGGCAGCGGTTACTACGAGCAGTACTTC. Translated, it gives CASSQVGSGYYEQYF.

This chain uses TRBV29-1 with TRBJ1-1, with D hard to call. Trimming shortened V by 5 bases and J by 4 bases, and 8 bases separated the two germline ends. Germline V gene data show CDR1 as SQVTM and CDR2 as ANQGSEA. The CDR3 runs to 11 residues. The chain's CDR3 is CSVNMGTEAFF. For the CDR3, the DNA is TGCAGCGTTAACATGGGCACTGAAGCTTTCTTT.

The gene calls are TRBV5-4 and TRBJ2-7; D call uncertain. CDR3 length: 14 residues. Per germline, CDR1 SGHNT and CDR2 YYREEE (reference sequence). Trimming removed 0 bases from V and 0 bases from J, with 7 bases in between. CDR3 DNA: TGTGCCAGCAGCTTGGATCGGGCCTCCTACGAGCAGTACTTC. It yields the protein CASSLDRASYEQYF.

The genes are TRBV27 and TRBJ2-7; a weak D match, TRBD2 (6 bases). The CDR3 has 15 residues. Trimming left V 3 bases short and J 5 bases short, with 17 bases between. Per the germline V gene, CDR1 is MNHEY and CDR2 is SMNVEV (reference sequence). As DNA, the CDR3 is TGTGCCAGCAGTTTGCTAGCGAAGAGTGGGAACGAGCAGTACTTC. It yields the protein CASSLLAKSGNEQYF.

A few counts support this clone. The chain recombines TRBV27 with TRBJ1-2; the match to TRBD1 covers 8 bases. The CDR3 runs to 16 residues. The trim removed 2 bases at V and 6 bases at J, leaving 11 bases unmatched. Germline assignment: CDR1 MNHEY and CDR2 SMNVEV (reference sequence). CDR3 sequence (DNA): TGTGCCAGCAGTTTAGGTAGGGCAGGGGGCAACGATGGCTACACCTTC. Translation gives CASSLGRAGGNDGYTF.

The genes are TRBV5-1 and TRBJ2-1; D is unclear. CDR3 length equals 12 residues. From germline, CDR1 is SGHRS and CDR2 YFSETQ. V was trimmed by 4 bases and J by 8 bases, leaving 10 bases between them. CDR3 in DNA: TGCGCCAGCAGCCCGGACCAGGATGAGCAGTTCTTC. Amino acid sequence: CASSPDQDEQFF.

The chain recombines TRBV25-1 with TRBJ2-5; D not certain. V was pared by 2 bases and J by 8 bases, with 3 bases between. From germline, CDR1 is MGHDK and CDR2 SYGVNS. This CDR3 region has 10 residues. The CDR3 DNA follows: TGTGCCAGCAGTGAAGGCACCCAGTACTTC. Protein product: CASSEGTQYF.

V gene TRBV7-9 combines with J gene TRBJ2-3, with D tentatively TRBD1 (6 bases). The V end lost 5 bases, the J end lost 5 bases, and 20 bases lay between the germline ends. The CDR3 length is 16 residues. From germline, CDR1 is SEHNR and CDR2 FQNEAQ (reference sequence). CDR3 coding DNA: TGTGCCAGCAGCCCAGTCCCAGGGGAAGTCGAAGATACGCAGTATTTT. This translates into CASSPVPGEVEDTQYF.

This chain connects TRBV5-1 to TRBJ2-5; D may be TRBD1 (5 bases). This CDR3 spans 15 amino acids. The germline V gene has CDR1 SGHRS and CDR2 YFSETQ. With 1 base removed from V and 2 bases from J, the gap between germline ends came to 12 bases. The CDR3 coding sequence is TGCGCCAGCAGCTTGACCCACCAGGGTCAAGAGACCCAGTACTTC. Protein sequence: CASSLTHQGQETQYF. The variable domain in full, completed from reference TRBV5-1 and TRBJ2-5, reads KAGVTQTPRYLIKTRGQQVTLSCSPISGHRSVSWYQQTPGQGLQFLFEYFSETQRNKGNFPGRFSGRQFSNSRSEMNVSTLELGDSALYLCASSLTHQGQETQYFGPGTRLLVL.

The chain employs TRBV29-1 and TRBJ2-7, with 7 bases aligning to TRBD1. Germline loops: CDR1 SQVTM, CDR2 ANQGSEA. The J segment lost 5 bases and the V segment lost 5 bases, leaving 15 bases of the junction unmatched. The length of the CDR3 is 15 residues. CDR3 residues: CSVFSDIRGSNEQYF. In DNA form, the CDR3 reads TGCAGCGTTTTCTCAGATATCAGGGGGTCCAACGAGCAGTACTTC.

The V and J genes are TRBV5-4 and TRBJ2-1; 10 bases map to TRBD1. The CDR3 spans 15 residues. Germline assignment: CDR1 SGHNT and CDR2 YYREEE (reference sequence). Trimming cost V 4 bases and J 5 bases; bases outside gene matches: 6. The CDR3 nucleotides read TGTGCCAGCAGCCCTGGACAGGGGGGGAACAATGAGCAGTTCTTC. Protein product: CASSPGQGGNNEQFF.

This clone was recorded once. The junction differs from germline at one of its ends, possibly a read error. This sequence joins TRBV30 and TRBJ2-1; the match to TRBD2 covers 11 bases. Looked up from germline, CDR1 is GTSNPN and CDR2 is SVGIG (reference sequence). The CDR3 has 15 residues. The CDR3, as DNA: TGTGCCTGGAGTACCGGGACTAGCGGCTACAATGGGCAGTTCTTC. This gives the protein CAWSTGTSGYNGQFF.

The V gene is TRBV27, the J gene TRBJ2-7; maybe TRBD2 (7 bases). This CDR3 has 16 residues. Germline assignment: CDR1 MNHEY and CDR2 SMNVEV (reference sequence). V dropped 5 bases and J dropped 2 bases, with 19 bases sitting between them. The CDR3 here is CASSRRGGSGAYEQYF. CDR3 DNA sequence: TGTGCCAGCAGTCGTAGGGGGGGGAGCGGGGCCTACGAGCAGTACTTC.

This clone was seen only once. The chain couples TRBV18 to TRBJ2-1; D unresolved. V gave up 4 bases and J gave up 6 bases, with 10 bases separating them. Germline assignment: CDR1 KGHSH and CDR2 LQKENI. This CDR3 contains 13 residues. The chain's CDR3 is CASSHDTGNEQFF. CDR3 coding DNA: TGTGCCAGCTCACACGATACGGGCAATGAGCAGTTCTTC.

This clone was seen a handful of times. The CDR3 is CASSAGTGYEQYF. In DNA, the CDR3 is TGTGCCAGCAGCGCCGGGACAGGGTACGAGCAGTACTTC. This chain uses TRBV9 with TRBJ2-7, with 9 nucleotides matching TRBD1. After removal of 3 bases from V and 4 bases from J, the junction contained 2 bases not matched to a gene. Germline assignment: CDR1 SGDLS and CDR2 YYNGEE. The CDR3 is 13 residues long. Looking up the rest from reference TRBV9 and TRBJ2-7 gives the full variable domain: DSGVTQTPKHLITATGQRVTLRCSPRSGDLSVYWYQQSLDQGLQFLIQYYNGEERAKGNILERFSAQQFPDLHSELNLSSLELGDSALYFCASSAGTGYEQYFGPGTRLTVT.

The chain uses TRBV5-4 and TRBJ2-7; D possibly corresponds to TRBD1 (6 bases). V lost 5 bases to trimming and J lost 1 base, with 13 bases between them. From germline, CDR1 is SGHNT and CDR2 YYREEE (reference sequence). The length of the CDR3 is 14 residues. The CDR3 reads CASSSGQLSYEQYF. The CDR3 coding sequence is TGTGCCAGCAGTTCCGGACAGCTTTCCTACGAGCAGTACTTC.